The 31 T cell receptor beta chains in this list originate from one sample, sequenced in a study of CD8+CD57+ T cells in acquired aplastic anemia. Investigators profiled TCR beta VDJ and CDR3 from genomic DNA template. MiXCR, applied by TCRdb to the reads, yields one record per CDR3 protein. This sample has about 400,000 distinct CDR3 sequences, with around 68% found just once. The sequencing sample was made of sorted CD4+, CD8+, or CD8+CD57+ T cells (not recorded which) from PBMCs. These receptors originate from a human donor in good health, serving as a control.

The rearrangement links TRBV20-1 to TRBJ2-3, with 10 bases lining up with TRBD2. The J segment lost 7 bases and the V segment lost 5 bases, leaving 9 bases of the junction unmatched. Germline V CDR1 and CDR2: DFQATT, SNEGSKA (reference sequence). There are 14 residues in the CDR3. DNA of the CDR3: TGCAGTGCTTTAGCGGGGGGAACAGATAATACGCAGTATTTT. It codes for CSALAGGTDNTQYF.

Concerning this clonotype: One junction end does not reproduce the germline sequence, and a read error may be involved. This chain uses TRBV10-1 with TRBJ2-7, with 8 bases fitting TRBD2. There are 15 residues in the CDR3. Germline assignment: CDR1 WNHNN and CDR2 SYGVQD (reference sequence). The CDR3 nucleotides read TGTGCCATCAGCTCCCCGGGGGGGGCCTTCAAGGAGCAGTACTTC. Translating gives CAISSPGGAFKEQYF.

The rearrangement uses TRBV6-6 and TRBJ1-2, with 7 bases that match TRBD1. The trim removed 5 bases at V and 6 bases at J, leaving 6 bases unmatched. CDR1 and CDR2 from the germline V gene are MNHNY and SVGAGI (reference sequence). The CDR3 runs 13 residues. DNA of the CDR3: TGTGCCAGCAGTCTCCAGGGGGTGCATGGCTACACCTTC. Amino acids: CASSLQGVHGYTF.

This clonotype was found many times. V gene TRBV5-5 combines with J gene TRBJ2-4, with unresolved D. Germline V lookup: CDR1 SGHKS, CDR2 YYEKEE (reference sequence). This CDR3 is built from 13 residues. V was clipped by 2 bases and J by 7 bases, with 10 bases between them. The CDR3 nucleotides are TGTGCCAGCAGCTTTGATCAGGCTAACATTCAGTACTTC. Translated: CASSFDQANIQYF.

Of note for this clonotype: The junction shows a germline mismatch at one end, possibly a read error. J is TRBJ2-3 and V is TRBV20-1, with a tentative D call TRBD1 (6 bases). This CDR3 has 11 amino acids. In germline, CDR1 is DFQATT, CDR2 SNEGSKA (reference sequence). The DNA for the CDR3 is TGCAGTGCCCCAACACAGGGATCTATGGATTTT. Encoded protein: CSAPTQGSMDF.

V usage is TRBV20-1 and J usage is TRBJ2-5, with 7 bases aligning to TRBD1. CDR1 is DFQATT, CDR2 SNEGSKA, per germline (reference sequence). J was trimmed by 3 bases and V by 6 bases; bases with no gene match: 13. There are 15 residues in the CDR3. As DNA, the CDR3 is TGCAGTGCCCGCGGCAACAGGGGCGCGAAAGAGACCCAGTACTTC. This translates into CSARGNRGAKETQYF.

This clonotype was observed a single time. The gene calls are TRBV7-8 and TRBJ1-5; D is uncertain. Trimming cost V 4 bases and J 6 bases, with 16 bases left between them. The CDR3 covers 15 residues. The germline V gene has CDR1 SGHVS and CDR2 FQNEAQ. The CDR3 loop reads CASSSPGRRTQPQHF. Here the CDR3 DNA reads TGTGCCAGCAGCTCTCCGGGTCGGAGGACTCAGCCCCAGCATTTT.

The J gene is TRBJ1-1, the V gene TRBV2; D not certain. The better agreement between TRBJ1-5 and the DNA end casts doubt on the J call. Germline V lookup: CDR1 SNHLY, CDR2 FYNNEI. CDR3 length: 14 amino acids. The CDR3 loop is CASTLEGNNQPQHF. The DNA of the CDR3 is TGTGCCAGCACCTTGGAGGGCAACAATCAGCCCCAGCATTTT.

The rearrangement joins TRBV5-1 to TRBJ2-7, with D perhaps given as TRBD1 or TRBD2 (5 bases each). V lost 3 bases and J lost 5, with 9 bases in between. CDR3 length: 12 residues. From germline, CDR1 is SGHRS and CDR2 YFSETQ. CDR3 in DNA: TGCGCCAGCAGCTCGGGACGGAACGAGCAGTACTTC. This encodes CASSSGRNEQYF.

The chain combines TRBV20-1 with TRBJ1-2, with D unclear. Deletions cut 3 bases from V and 11 bases from J, with 16 bases between. Germline CDR1 DFQATT, CDR2 SNEGSKA (reference sequence). The CDR3 is made up of 12 amino acids. CDR3 residues: CSASEQGNGYTF. The DNA of the CDR3 is TGCAGTGCTAGTGAGCAAGGCAACGGTTACACCTTC.

The chain couples TRBV20-1 to TRBJ2-7; 7 positions match TRBD2. There are 13 residues in the CDR3. J lost 13 bases, V lost 1 base, and 13 bases had no gene match. CDR1 and CDR2 (germline): DFQATT, SNEGSKA (reference sequence). CDR3 bases: TGCAGTGCTAGAGCTGGGATGGTGGGGGGGAAATACTTC. This codes for CSARAGMVGGKYF.

Of note for this clonotype: The junction departs from the called germline gene at one end, perhaps through a read error. The chain recombines TRBV7-9 with TRBJ2-3, with D possibly being TRBD1 or TRBD2 (6 bases each). Per germline, CDR1 SEHNR and CDR2 FQNEAQ (reference sequence). The CDR3 runs 12 residues. CDR3 in DNA: TGTGCCAGCAGCTTAACAAGGGGGGAAAAACTGTTT. Amino acids: CASSLTRGEKLF.

This chain uses TRBV20-1 with TRBJ2-5, with a tentative D call TRBD2 (6 bases). Per the germline V gene, CDR1 is DFQATT and CDR2 is SNEGSKA (reference sequence). Trimming stripped 3 bases from V and 5 bases from J, with 16 bases between. There are 14 residues in the CDR3. In nucleotides, the CDR3 is TGCAGTGCTAGGCGGTCGACGGGAGACGAGACCCAGTACTTC. Amino acid sequence: CSARRSTGDETQYF.

About this clonotype itself: As the CDR3 is not closed by the conserved phenylalanine or tryptophan, this likely results from a read error. Because the CDR3's place on the DNA is in doubt, the DNA is left out and the CDR3 is given as listed by TCRdb. The rearrangement links TRBV7-6 to TRBJ2-7. Germline values: CDR1 SGHVS, CDR2 FNYEAQ. From its first to its last residue, the CDR3 has 13 amino acids. CDR3 residues: CASSLDPYNSPHH.

This clonotype came up a few times. The V and J genes are TRBV15 and TRBJ2-1; 8 nucleotides line up with TRBD2. Germline CDR1 is LNHNV and CDR2 is YYDKDF (reference sequence). V lost 1 base to trimming and J lost 2 bases; unmatched junction nucleotides: 4. There are 16 residues in the CDR3. CDR3 protein: CATSRVSGGPYNEQFF. DNA of the CDR3: TGTGCCACCAGCAGAGTAAGCGGGGGACCCTACAATGAGCAGTTCTTC.

Ten or more counts support this clonotype. The chain is built from TRBV5-8 and TRBJ2-5; TRBD2 agrees at 7 bases. V gave up 2 bases and J gave up 1 base; unmatched junction bases: 2. Germline V CDR1 and CDR2: SGHTS, YDEGEE. The CDR3 covers 14 residues. CDR3 amino acids: CASSLAGTQETQYF. CDR3 nucleotide sequence: TGTGCCAGCAGCTTAGCGGGGACCCAAGAGACCCAGTACTTC.

Of note for this clonotype: The missing conserved phenylalanine or tryptophan at the end of this CDR3 makes a read error likely. This chain links TRBV9 with TRBJ2-5; D may be TRBD1 (6 bases). The CDR3 runs to 12 residues. The ends were cut back, 4 bases at V and 7 bases at J, with 11 bases in the middle. Germline assignment: CDR1 SGDLS and CDR2 YYNGEE. The CDR3 region is CASSYPDRTQYC. CDR3 in DNA: TGTGCCAGCAGCTACCCGGACAGGACCCAGTACTGC.

Comment on this clonotype: This likely comes from a read error, as the CDR3 has no conserved phenylalanine or tryptophan at its end. Because the CDR3's place on the DNA is in doubt, the DNA is left out and the CDR3 is given as listed by TCRdb. V is TRBV20-1 and J is TRBJ1-4. Per the germline V gene, CDR1 is DFQATT and CDR2 is SNEGSKA (reference sequence). The CDR3 is 9 residues long, counting both termini. CDR3 sequence: CSARQSERV.

The chain uses TRBV20-1 and TRBJ2-7, with D possibly matching TRBD2 (6 bases). Germline assignment: CDR1 DFQATT and CDR2 SNEGSKA (reference sequence). V lost 5 bases to trimming and J lost 8 bases, with 19 bases between them. The CDR3 extends over 13 amino acids. CDR3 DNA: TGCAGTGCTCAGCGGGCGGGCGGCTTCAAGCAGTACTTC. Protein sequence: CSAQRAGGFKQYF.

This clonotype was recorded once. The DNA is left out, because the CDR3 cannot be placed on it with certainty; the CDR3 is given as TCRdb lists it. The chain's CDR3 is CASSFQSSYEQYFEQFF. The rearrangement links TRBV7-6 to TRBJ2-1. The CDR3 numbers 17 amino acids, ends counted. CDR1 is SGHVS, CDR2 FNYEAQ, per germline.

A note on this clonotype: The junction and the germline gene differ at one end; a read error may be behind it. The chain has TRBV5-1 and TRBJ1-1; TRBD1 is a possible D gene (6 bases). Germline V gene data show CDR1 as SGHRS and CDR2 as YFSETQ. The CDR3 runs to 16 residues. The CDR3 DNA follows: TGTGCCAGCAGCTCCGGGGGCGGGCGGGGGAACACTGAAGCTTTCTTT. It is translated as CASSSGGGRGNTEAFF.

The V call is TRBV7-9, the J call TRBJ2-5; the match to TRBD2 covers 7 bases. The ends lost 5 bases at V and 7 bases at J; junction bases unmatched: 13. The CDR3 consists of 15 residues. Germline CDR1 reads SEHNR; CDR2 reads FQNEAQ (reference sequence). The CDR3 here is CASSTRDWEGGTQYF. The CDR3 DNA sequence: TGTGCCAGCAGCACGCGGGACTGGGAGGGAGGGACCCAGTACTTC.

This clonotype was seen many times. V is TRBV20-1 and J is TRBJ1-1; a possible D gene is TRBD1 (5 bases). The germline V gene encodes CDR1 DFQATT and CDR2 SNEGSKA (reference sequence). V was shortened by 0 bases and J by 1 base, with 6 bases between the two germline ends. The CDR3 extends over 13 amino acids. CDR3 residues: CSAREGGNTEAFF. Here the CDR3 DNA reads TGCAGTGCTAGAGAGGGGGGGAACACTGAAGCTTTCTTT.

This clonotype was observed a handful of times. The V and J genes are TRBV6-5 and TRBJ2-5; tentatively, D is TRBD2 (7 bases). Per the germline V gene, CDR1 is MNHEY and CDR2 is SVGAGI. The CDR3 length is 15 residues. V lost 3 bases and J lost 4, with 15 bases in between. The CDR3 DNA reads TGTGCCAGCAGTTATAGGGGGGGCTTACGAGAGACCCAGTACTTC. Protein product: CASSYRGGLRETQYF.

As for this clonotype: An end of the junction differs from the germline gene, which may be a read error. The chain combines TRBV2 with TRBJ1-5, with 10 bases aligning to TRBD1. Germline lookup yields CDR1 SNHLY and CDR2 FYNNEI. This CDR3 is 16 amino acids long. The CDR3 here is CASSRGQGVTGQPQHF. CDR3 nucleotide sequence: TGTGCCAGCAGCCGAGGACAGGGGGTCACCGGTCAGCCGCAGCATTTT.

This rearrangement joins TRBV5-1 to TRBJ1-2; 8 bases agree with TRBD1. CDR1 is SGHRS and CDR2 is YFSETQ in the germline V gene. This CDR3 region has 13 residues. Unmatched junction bases numbered 10, after V lost 5 bases and J lost 10 bases. The CDR3 region is CASRPGTGVNYTF. The CDR3 DNA reads as TGCGCCAGCAGGCCCGGGACAGGAGTAAACTACACCTTC. The variable domain in full, completed from reference TRBV5-1 and TRBJ1-2, reads KAGVTQTPRYLIKTRGQQVTLSCSPISGHRSVSWYQQTPGQGLQFLFEYFSETQRNKGNFPGRFSGRQFSNSRSEMNVSTLELGDSALYLCASRPGTGVNYTFGSGTRLTVV.

The V gene is TRBV20-1, the J gene TRBJ1-2; D not certain. This CDR3 is built from 15 residues. The V end lost 2 bases, the J end lost 5 bases, and 18 bases lay between the germline ends. Germline CDR1 and CDR2: DFQATT and SNEGSKA (reference sequence). CDR3 loop: CSARNAQPRRYGYTF. The CDR3 DNA is TGCAGTGCTAGAAATGCACAACCGCGACGATATGGCTACACCTTC.

This chain links TRBV10-1 with TRBJ2-7, with D possibly being TRBD2 (5 bases). This CDR3 is built from 15 residues. V was trimmed by 0 bases and J by 10 bases, leaving 19 bases between them. From germline, CDR1 is WNHNN and CDR2 SYGVQD (reference sequence). The CDR3 DNA reads TGCGCCAGCAGTGAGTCGGGCGGGCGGGTACGCGAACAGTACTTC. Protein: CASSESGGRVREQYF.

This rearrangement joins TRBV7-6 to TRBJ1-2; 8 bases agree with TRBD1. V lost 2 bases and J lost 14; bases outside the gene matches: 16. The CDR3 covers 15 residues. Germline lookup yields CDR1 SGHVS and CDR2 FNYEAQ. The CDR3, as DNA: TGTGCCAGCAGCTTAAGGTCCCCAGGACAGGGCGGTAGGACCTTC. Its translation: CASSLRSPGQGGRTF.

A remark on this clonotype: An end of the junction differs from the germline gene, which may be a read error. V is TRBV10-3 and J is TRBJ2-2, with 14 bases matching TRBD2. The CDR3 sequence is 16 residues long. In germline, CDR1 is ENHRY, CDR2 SYGVKD. The CDR3 sequence: CAISATSGGGTGALFF. DNA of the CDR3: TGTGCCATCAGTGCGACTAGCGGGGGGGGGACCGGGGCGCTGTTTTTT.

Points on this clonotype: This may come from a read error, since a much larger clone is one base off. J is TRBJ2-7 and V is TRBV12-3 or TRBV12-4; D might be TRBD1 (5 bases). The CDR3 has 12 residues. Trimming cost V 8 bases and J 2 bases, with 10 bases left between them. CDR3 sequence (DNA): TGTGCCAGCGGGGCTGTCACCTACGAGCAGTACTTC. The encoded protein is CASGAVTYEQYF.